This T cell receptor beta chain stems from a study of blood T cells in healthy people across ages. Using a J-beta primer mix together with a sample-barcoded 5' primer, a second PCR was run for roughly 6 to 12 cycles. TCRdb passed the 5' RACE reads through MiXCR, listing each CDR3 protein once. The table has 710,000 or so distinct CDR3 sequences, about 30% seen once; the top ten hold roughly 15%. This clonotype was seen at least ten times. This CDR3 region has 13 residues. Trimming cost V 1 base and J 5 bases, with 6 bases left between them. CDR1 is SEHNR and CDR2 is FQNEAQ in the germline V gene (reference sequence).

This TCR was recovered from an elderly woman in good health. The sequenced sample was blood. The genes are TRBV7-9 and TRBJ1-5, with D possibly TRBD1 on 5 matching bases. CDR3 residues: CASSLEGDQPQHF. CDR3 DNA: TGTGCCAGCAGCTTAGAAGGGGATCAGCCCCAGCATTTT.